This T cell receptor (beta chain) was identified during a study of cytomegalovirus exposure and HLA in healthy donors. This clone has more than one count but fewer than ten. Its antigen is not identified. Whole-study findings and limits: In a later analysis, TCR beta V- and J-gene trimming was associated with a missense DCLRE1C variant. Another analysis was done later, and it associated 15,000 or so TCR beta sequences with HLA alleles at 0.05 false discovery rate. In a later analysis, common viral pathogens appeared linked to several of the most significant clusters.

The CDR3 length is 15 residues. The V segment lost 0 bases and the J segment 6 bases; nucleotides outside the gene matches: 6. Germline V gene sequence: CDR1 SGHRS, CDR2 YFSETQ. The PCR made use of 60 Vbeta and 13 Jbeta primers. Authors' methods: A later analysis counted about 80 million unique TCR beta chains, roughly 11 million shared. The repertoire was sequenced with immunoSEQ multiplex PCR; TCRdb's copy has only in-frame clones and lacks some. From that table come the V and J calls and clone size; the DNA was used to work out D and trimming. The sample contains under 200,000 clones, 75% of which appear only once.

This TCR derives from a woman aged 40 to 49 in good health and CMV-seropositive. The sample was PBMCs. V and J are TRBV5-1 and TRBJ2-1, with 7 positions matching TRBD2. This CDR3 reads CASSLGWEGINEQFF. DNA of the CDR3: TGCGCCAGCAGCTTGGGGTGGGAGGGCATCAATGAGCAGTTCTTC.